The clone carrying this T cell receptor (beta chain) was detected only a few times. No antigen is known for it. The data originate from a study of T-cell reconstitution after alpha-beta-depleted transplantation in children. TCRbeta library construction was performed incorporating unique molecular identifiers. TCRdb recomputed calls from the PCR reads with MiXCR, one row per CDR3 protein. The data contain about 200,000 distinct CDR3 sequences, about 7% of them seen just once; the ten biggest clones take up 5.5% to 6.5%. CDR1 and CDR2 (germline): MNHEY, SVGAGI. The CDR3 is 17 residues long. With 2 bases removed from V and 0 bases from J, the gap between germline ends came to 14 bases. Findings and limits, study-wide: The authors attributed T-cell counts and diversity one year after transplant mostly to newly produced T cells. Alpha-beta T cells about two months after transplant reportedly derived from several hundred expanded graft clones. It was surviving recipient T cells and thymic progenitors that gave some patients high TCRbeta diversity at day 60.

This chain links TRBV6-5 with TRBJ2-1; D gene ambiguous. This clonotype was obtained from a boy between 2 and 10 years old with acute lymphoblastic leukemia, due to receive a stem cell transplant. The sample here was PBMCs, taken before TCRalphabeta/CD19-depleted stem cell transplant. The CDR3 DNA is TGTGCCAGCAGTTACACCGTGTTCCAGAGCTCCTACAATGAGCAGTTCTTC. Translating gives CASSYTVFQSSYNEQFF.